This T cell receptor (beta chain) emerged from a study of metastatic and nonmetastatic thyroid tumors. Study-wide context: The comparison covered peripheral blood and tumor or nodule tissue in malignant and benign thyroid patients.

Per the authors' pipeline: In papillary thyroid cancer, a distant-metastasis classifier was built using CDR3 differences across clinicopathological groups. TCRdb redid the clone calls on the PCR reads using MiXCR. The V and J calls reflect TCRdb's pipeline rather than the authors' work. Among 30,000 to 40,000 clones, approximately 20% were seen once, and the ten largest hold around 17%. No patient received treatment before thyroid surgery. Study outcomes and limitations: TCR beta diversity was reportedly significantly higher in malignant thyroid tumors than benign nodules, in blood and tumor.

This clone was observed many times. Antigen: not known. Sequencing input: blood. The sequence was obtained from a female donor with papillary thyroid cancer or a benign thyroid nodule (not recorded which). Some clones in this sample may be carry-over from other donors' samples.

As DNA, the CDR3 is TGCAGTGCACAGGCAGGGGGGACCTTAGACGCTGAAGCTTTCTTT. Residues: CSAQAGGTLDAEAFF. This chain uses TRBV20-1 with TRBJ1-1, with TRBD1 matching over 7 bases. This CDR3 region has 15 residues. Trimming took 6 bases from V and 6 from J; bases not matched to a gene: 16. Germline-derived CDR1 and CDR2 are DFQATT and SNEGSKA (reference sequence).